Shown below are 27 T cell receptor beta chains from a single sample sequenced in a study of blood T cells in healthy people across ages. Next came a second PCR, run for roughly 7 to 12 cycles, which used a sample-barcoded 5' primer along with a J-beta primer mix. TCRdb re-analysed the 5' RACE reads in MiXCR, keeping a single row per CDR3 protein. Among around 1,700,000 distinct CDR3 sequences, 28% were seen once, and the ten largest hold approximately 7.7%. The sample comprised blood. The receptors derive from a woman under 40 in good health.

The chain employs TRBV6-5 and TRBJ2-1; D possibly corresponds to TRBD2 (6 bases). The CDR3 totals 18 residues. Germline CDR1 reads MNHEY; CDR2 reads SVGAGI. With 0 bases removed from V and 4 bases from J, the gap between germline ends came to 19 bases. The CDR3 protein is CASSYSRGRGSGYNEQFF. CDR3 nucleotide sequence: TGTGCCAGCAGTTACTCGAGGGGTCGGGGGAGCGGGTACAATGAGCAGTTCTTC.

The chain recombines TRBV6-6 with TRBJ1-5; TRBD1 agrees at 9 bases. The CDR3 is made up of 13 amino acids. V dropped 9 bases and J dropped 7; count of bases not matched to a gene: 7. Germline V gene data show CDR1 as MNHNY and CDR2 as SVGAGI (reference sequence). In nucleotides, the CDR3 is TGTGCCAGTGGCGGGGACAGGGACCAGCCCCAGCATTTT. This codes for CASGGDRDQPQHF.

V is TRBV6-6 and J is TRBJ1-4; D may be TRBD1 (5 bases). Germline assignment: CDR1 MNHNY and CDR2 SVGAGI (reference sequence). The germline V and J ends were trimmed by 2 bases and 7 bases, with 14 bases remaining between them. The CDR3 covers 15 residues. CDR3 in amino acids: CASSYRPGHLEKLFF. The CDR3 nucleotides read TGTGCCAGCAGTTACCGCCCGGGGCACCTTGAAAAACTGTTTTTT.

Comments on this clonotype: One end of the junction is discordant with germline, which a read error may explain. This chain joins TRBV5-1 and TRBJ2-6; TRBD2 might be the D (6 bases). The CDR3 covers 16 residues. Per germline, CDR1 SGHRS and CDR2 YFSETQ. CDR3 coding DNA: TGCGCCAGCAGCTTGGTGGCAGGGACTGGGGCCAACGTCCGGACTTTC. Amino acid sequence: CASSLVAGTGANVRTF.

The chain joins TRBV7-2 to TRBJ2-5, with TRBD1 matching over 8 bases. This CDR3 has 15 residues. Germline values: CDR1 SGHTA, CDR2 FQGNSA. The V gene end was trimmed by 5 bases and the J gene end by 2 bases; junction bases not matched to a gene: 7. This CDR3 is CASSAGTGGQETQYF. CDR3 DNA: TGTGCCAGCAGCGCCGGGACAGGCGGACAAGAGACCCAGTACTTC.

Turning to this clonotype: An end of the junction does not agree with germline; a read error may underlie this. This sequence joins TRBV27 and TRBJ2-3, with D unresolved. Germline loops: CDR1 MNHEY, CDR2 SMNVEV (reference sequence). The CDR3 runs 13 residues. The CDR3 nucleotides read TGTGCCAGCAGTTTTCGGCAAACAGATGCGCAGTATTTT. Translated: CASSFRQTDAQYF.

The sample holds a few counts of this clonotype. CDR3 sequence reads: CSVEPDDTYEQYF. The CDR3, as DNA: TGCAGCGTTGAACCTGACGATACCTACGAGCAGTACTTC. The chain combines TRBV29-1 with TRBJ2-7; D call uncertain. The CDR3 contains 13 residues. Trimming pared 2 bases from V and 2 bases from J, leaving 10 bases between. CDR1 is SQVTM and CDR2 is ANQGSEA in the germline V gene.

The CDR3: CASSQGGGVEKLFF. CDR3 sequence (DNA): TGTGCCAGCAGCCAGGGGGGTGGGGTCGAAAAACTGTTTTTT. This sequence joins TRBV6-6 and TRBJ1-4; TRBD1 matches 7 bases. Germline CDR1 MNHNY, CDR2 SVGAGI (reference sequence). The V gene end was trimmed by 6 bases and the J gene end by 8 bases; junction bases not matched to a gene: 9. The CDR3 covers 14 residues.

Worth noting for this clonotype: One end of the junction varies from germline; a read error may be responsible. CDR3 amino acids: CSARDFGLPSCEQYF. Written as DNA, the CDR3 is TGCAGTGCTAGAGACTTCGGGTTACCCTCCTGCGAGCAGTACTTC. This chain joins TRBV20-1 and TRBJ2-5; D is unresolved. The end of the DNA fits TRBJ2-7 better, so the J call may be wrong. Germline CDR1 and CDR2: DFQATT and SNEGSKA (reference sequence). The CDR3 is 15 residues long.

This clonotype came up a few times. The J gene is TRBJ2-3, the V gene TRBV21-1; the listed D gene, TRBD1, was not tested against the DNA. TRBV21-1 is classified as a pseudogene. CDR3 length equals 16 residues. This CDR3 is CASNPGQGGSTDTQYF. CDR3 DNA: TGTGCCAGTAACCCCGGACAGGGAGGGAGCACAGATACGCAGTATTTT.

This clonotype was counted a few times. This rearrangement joins TRBV7-9 to TRBJ2-5; 9 bases line up with TRBD2. The CDR3 covers 15 residues. V lost 3 bases, J lost 5 bases, and 7 bases stayed unmatched. The V gene's germline CDR1 is SEHNR and CDR2 FQNEAQ (reference sequence). The CDR3 coding sequence is TGTGCCAGCAGCTTTCCGAGACTAGCGGTGGAGACCCAGTACTTC. The encoded protein is CASSFPRLAVETQYF.

In its sample, this clonotype was seen many times. The V gene is TRBV4-2, the J gene TRBJ2-1; D remains unclear. The V gene lost 2 bases and the J gene lost 1 base, with 9 bases spanning the gap. In germline, CDR1 is LGHNA, CDR2 YNFKEQ. The CDR3 covers 15 residues. For the CDR3, the DNA is TGTGCCAGCAGCCAACTGACCGGTTCCTACAATGAGCAGTTCTTC. It codes for CASSQLTGSYNEQFF.

The CDR3 here is CASSEIVGRASSGANVLTF. CDR3 coding DNA: TGCGCCAGCAGTGAGATTGTGGGACGGGCGTCCTCTGGGGCCAACGTCCTGACTTTC. The rearrangement links TRBV10-2 to TRBJ2-6; either TRBD1 or TRBD2 may fit D (5 bases each). With 2 bases removed from V and 0 bases from J, the gap between germline ends came to 17 bases. The length of the CDR3 is 19 residues. CDR1 is WSHSY, CDR2 SAAADI, per germline.

A few counts support this clonotype. The J gene is TRBJ2-4, the V gene TRBV6-5; D perhaps matches TRBD1 (6 bases). Matching the DNA end better, TRBJ2-5 makes the J call doubtful. This CDR3 region has 14 residues. Germline CDR1 MNHEY, CDR2 SVGAGI. CDR3 region: CASSYSRDIKTQYF. CDR3 DNA sequence: TGTGCCAGCAGTTACTCCCGGGACATTAAGACCCAGTACTTC.

V and J are TRBV6-6 and TRBJ2-3; maybe TRBD2 (6 bases). Trimming shortened V by 6 bases and J by 1 base, and 14 bases separated the two germline ends. Germline V CDR1 and CDR2: MNHNY, SVGAGI (reference sequence). The CDR3 is 15 residues long. The CDR3 bases are TGTGCCAGCAGATTAGGGGACTTCCGCACAGATACGCAGTATTTT. As protein: CASRLGDFRTDTQYF.

The chain is built from TRBV11-2 and TRBJ2-5, with TRBD2 matching 10 bases. The germline gives CDR1 SGHAT, CDR2 FQNNGV. Trimming cost V 6 bases and J 1 base; bases outside gene matches: 11. The CDR3 extends over 17 amino acids. The CDR3 reads CASRNLLAGVTQETQYF. The CDR3 DNA reads as TGTGCCAGCAGGAACCTGCTAGCGGGAGTTACCCAAGAGACCCAGTACTTC. The full variable domain, rest sourced from reference TRBV11-2 and TRBJ2-5, is EAGVAQSPRYKIIEKRQSVAFWCNPISGHATLYWYQQILGQGPKLLIQFQNNGVVDDSQLPKDRFSAERLKGVDSTLKIQPAKLEDSAVYLCASRNLLAGVTQETQYFGPGTRLLVL.

The chain uses TRBV6-1 and TRBJ2-7; 7 nucleotides align to TRBD2. The CDR3 has 15 residues. V lost 4 bases and J lost 3; bases outside the gene matches: 9. Germline CDR1 MNHNS, CDR2 SASEGT. The CDR3 DNA reads as TGTGCCAGCAGTGTGGCGGGTGGGGACTACTACGAGCAGTACTTC. Its translation: CASSVAGGDYYEQYF.

The chain is built from TRBV20-1 and TRBJ2-1; weak D call: TRBD1 (5 bases). There are 11 residues in the CDR3. Germline values: CDR1 DFQATT, CDR2 SNEGSKA (reference sequence). V shed 1 base and J shed 9 bases, with 7 bases lying between them. CDR3 nucleotide sequence: TGCAGTGCTAGAGTTCAGGGTGAGCAGTTCTTC. This codes for CSARVQGEQFF.

The chain links TRBV5-1 to TRBJ2-1, with D possibly TRBD2 on 7 matching bases. The germline gives CDR1 SGHRS, CDR2 YFSETQ. The CDR3 contains 17 residues. Trimming removed 5 bases from V and 0 bases from J, with 18 bases in between. This CDR3 reads CASRPWLGGDSYNEQFF. The CDR3 DNA reads TGCGCCAGCAGACCCTGGTTAGGGGGGGACTCCTACAATGAGCAGTTCTTC.

The chain carries TRBV2 and TRBJ2-7; possibly TRBD1 for D (6 bases). Germline CDR1 reads SNHLY; CDR2 reads FYNNEI. This CDR3 has 13 amino acids. V dropped 7 bases and J dropped 3 bases, with 13 bases sitting between them. CDR3 coding DNA: TGTGCCAGCACTGAGGGGGTGAACTACGAGCAGTACTTC. Its protein product is CASTEGVNYEQYF.

Only a few counts were recorded for this clonotype. The chain combines TRBV5-1 with TRBJ2-5; D not resolved. Germline values: CDR1 SGHRS, CDR2 YFSETQ. Trimming cost V 0 bases and J 7 bases, with 10 bases left between them. The CDR3 has 13 residues. The CDR3 reads CASSLDSPATQYF. CDR3 nucleotides: TGCGCCAGCAGCTTGGATTCTCCAGCGACCCAGTACTTC.

This clonotype was recorded at least ten times. The rearrangement uses TRBV5-5 and TRBJ2-1, with a possible D match to TRBD2 (5 bases). The germline V gene encodes CDR1 SGHKS and CDR2 YYEKEE (reference sequence). Trimming cost V 1 base and J 9 bases, with 8 bases left between them. CDR3 length: 12 amino acids. As DNA, the CDR3 is TGTGCCAGCAGCTTGAACGGGATTGAGCAGTTCTTC. Encoded protein: CASSLNGIEQFF.

This clonotype was picked up many times. The chain joins TRBV24-1 to TRBJ2-5, with TRBD2 identical over 13 bases. The length of the CDR3 is 17 residues. Looked up from germline, CDR1 is KGHDR and CDR2 is SFDVKD. V lost 4 bases to trimming and J lost 1 base; unmatched junction nucleotides: 5. DNA for the CDR3: TGTGCCACCAGTGACCCGGGACTAGCGGGACTCCAAGAGACCCAGTACTTC. This sequence encodes CATSDPGLAGLQETQYF.

This clonotype was detected only a few times. A much larger clone sits a single nucleotide away, making a read error possible. This chain uses TRBV12-3 or TRBV12-4 with TRBJ2-1; possible D gene TRBD2, 5 bases. This CDR3 contains 15 residues. V lost 6 bases, J lost 10 bases, and 22 bases lay in between. CDR3 residues: CASSSGEAPDYEQFF. The CDR3 region has the DNA TGTGCCAGCAGCTCCGGCGAAGCACCAGACTACGAGCAGTTCTTC.

This clonotype was seen only a few times. The CDR3 protein is CASSPLAGYNEQYF. CDR3 DNA sequence: TGTGCCAGCAGCCCCTTGGCGGGGTACAACGAGCAGTACTTC. J is TRBJ2-7 and V is TRBV12-3 or TRBV12-4; TRBD2 is a possible D gene (6 bases). Trimming left V 6 bases short and J 5 bases short, with 17 bases between. CDR3 length equals 14 residues.

This clonotype showed up many times. The chain recombines TRBV6-6 with TRBJ2-7; 7 bases align to TRBD2. This CDR3 is built from 13 residues. V was clipped by 2 bases and J by 5 bases; unmatched bases: 3. Germline loops: CDR1 MNHNY, CDR2 SVGAGI (reference sequence). The CDR3 loop is CASSYGSGNEQYF. DNA of the CDR3: TGTGCCAGCAGTTACGGCAGCGGGAACGAGCAGTACTTC.

The J gene is TRBJ1-1, the V gene TRBV29-1, with D maybe TRBD1 (5 bases). Trimming removed 6 bases from V and 7 bases from J, with 15 bases in between. The CDR3 consists of 12 residues. Per the germline V gene, CDR1 is SQVTM and CDR2 is ANQGSEA. In DNA, the CDR3 is TGCAGCGTCTCTGCGGGGGTCGGTGAAGCTTTCTTT. Residues: CSVSAGVGEAFF.